These 2 T cell receptor beta chains share one sample of origin, sequenced in a study of blood T cell repertoires in COVID-19. Assay used: immunoSEQ multiplex PCR; TCRdb lists only in-frame clones, some missing. The sample records a few hundred thousand clones, about 88% being singletons. The specimen sequenced was peripheral blood. These receptors originate from an older man with acute or convalescent COVID-19.

The genes are TRBV2 and TRBJ2-2; 7 bases fit TRBD1. Trimming took 2 bases from V and 8 from J; bases not matched to a gene: 8. Germline V CDR1 and CDR2: SNHLY, FYNNEI. The CDR3 runs to 15 residues. CDR3 loop: CASSEYRGGAGELFF. The CDR3 DNA reads as TGTGCCAGCAGTGAATATCGAGGGGGCGCGGGGGAGCTGTTTTTT.

The J gene is TRBJ2-1, the V gene TRBV9, with a tentative D call TRBD2 (6 bases). Trimming pared 4 bases from V and 3 bases from J, leaving 14 bases between. Per the germline V gene, CDR1 is SGDLS and CDR2 is YYNGEE. The CDR3 loop spans 15 amino acids. DNA of the CDR3: TGTGCCAGCAGCTTTGGGACTGGAAACTACAATGAGCAGTTCTTC. It translates to CASSFGTGNYNEQFF.